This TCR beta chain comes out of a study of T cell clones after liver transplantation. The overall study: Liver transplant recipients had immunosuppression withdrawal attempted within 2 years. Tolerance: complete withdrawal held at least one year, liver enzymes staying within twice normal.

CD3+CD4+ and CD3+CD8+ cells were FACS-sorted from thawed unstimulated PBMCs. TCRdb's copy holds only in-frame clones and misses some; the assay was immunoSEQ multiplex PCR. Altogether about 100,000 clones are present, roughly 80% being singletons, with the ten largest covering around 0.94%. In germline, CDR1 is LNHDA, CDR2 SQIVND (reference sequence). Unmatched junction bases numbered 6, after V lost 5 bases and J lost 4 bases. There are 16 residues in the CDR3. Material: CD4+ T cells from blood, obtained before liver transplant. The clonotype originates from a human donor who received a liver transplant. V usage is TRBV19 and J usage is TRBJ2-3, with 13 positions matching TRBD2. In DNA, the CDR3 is TGTGCCAGTAGTTGGACTAGCGGGAGACCCCCAGATACGCAGTATTTT. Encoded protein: CASSWTSGRPPDTQYF.